Following are 14 T cell receptor beta chains from one sample sequenced in a study of blood T cell repertoires in COVID-19. The table came from immunoSEQ multiplex PCR; TCRdb's copy has only in-frame clones and leaves some out. In the table there are 180,000 or so clones, about 76% of which are singletons. Specimen: peripheral blood. These receptors came from a woman aged 50 to 60 with active or convalescent COVID-19.

The rearrangement uses TRBV6-5 and TRBJ1-1; 8 nucleotides agree with TRBD1. The germline V gene has CDR1 MNHEY and CDR2 SVGAGI. V shed 0 bases and J 5 bases; nucleotides not matched to a gene: 5. The CDR3 consists of 15 residues. CDR3 sequence reads: CASSYSTGGGTEAFF. The DNA of the CDR3 is TGTGCCAGCAGTTACTCTACAGGGGGTGGGACTGAAGCTTTCTTT.

The chain links TRBV19 to TRBJ1-2, with 7 bases that match TRBD1. The CDR3 is made up of 16 amino acids. The germline V gene has CDR1 LNHDA and CDR2 SQIVND (reference sequence). After removal of 5 bases from V and 5 bases from J, the junction contained 14 bases not matched to a gene. In DNA, the CDR3 is TGTGCCAGTAGTCCCCCTGCGGGACAGCGAGGTTATGGCTACACCTTC. It codes for CASSPPAGQRGYGYTF.

The rearrangement joins TRBV2 to TRBJ2-5; 8 bases line up with TRBD2. This CDR3 has 15 amino acids. The junction had 10 bases not matched to a gene; V was cut back by 9 bases and J by 1 base. Germline V gene data show CDR1 as SNHLY and CDR2 as FYNNEI. The DNA of the CDR3 is TGTGCCAGTTTCGCTCGGGGGGGGCCCCAAGAGACCCAGTACTTC. Its translation: CASFARGGPQETQYF.

The chain is built from TRBV28 and TRBJ1-2, with D possibly matching TRBD1 (5 bases). The CDR3 totals 13 residues. Germline CDR1 is MDHEN and CDR2 is SYDVKM. Trimming stripped 7 bases from V and 1 base from J, with 10 bases between. Here the CDR3 reads CASTLGGNYGYTF. The CDR3 region has the DNA TGTGCCAGCACCCTCGGGGGTAACTATGGCTACACCTTC.

The CDR3 nucleotides are TGCGCCAGCAGCTTGGCCCTAGAATACGAGCAGTACTTC. The encoded protein is CASSLALEYEQYF. This chain joins TRBV5-1 and TRBJ2-7; no clear D. From germline, CDR1 is SGHRS and CDR2 YFSETQ. The CDR3 extends over 13 amino acids. Trimming stripped 0 bases from V and 4 bases from J, with 8 bases between.

This clone was found a few times. In DNA form, the CDR3 reads TGCGCCAGCAGCCTATGGGCCCCGAACACTGAAGCTTTCTTT. It codes for CASSLWAPNTEAFF. The chain combines TRBV5-1 with TRBJ1-1; D not certain. V was clipped by 4 bases and J by 1 base, with 11 bases between them. This CDR3 has 14 amino acids. CDR1 is SGHRS, CDR2 YFSETQ, per germline.

This chain joins TRBV7-6 and TRBJ2-2, with TRBD1 as a possible D gene (6 bases). The V gene lost 0 bases and the J gene lost 2 bases, with 10 bases spanning the gap. CDR3 length: 16 amino acids. Per germline, CDR1 SGHVS and CDR2 FNYEAQ. In DNA, the CDR3 is TGTGCCAGCAGCTTAGCTGCAGGGGCAAACACCGGGGAGCTGTTTTTT. Translation gives CASSLAAGANTGELFF.

The CDR3 loop is CATARGVANEQYF. DNA for the CDR3: TGTGCCACCGCCCGCGGGGTAGCCAACGAGCAGTACTTC. The chain employs TRBV19 and TRBJ2-7; TRBD2 might be the D (6 bases). The germline CDR1 and CDR2 sequences are LNHDA and SQIVND (reference sequence). This CDR3 comprises 13 residues. Trimming removed 10 bases from V and 5 bases from J, with 18 bases in between.

The chain combines TRBV5-4 with TRBJ1-3; 10 bases are a match to TRBD1. J was trimmed by 7 bases and V by 1 base; bases with no gene match: 5. CDR3 size: 15 residues. The germline V gene has CDR1 SGHNT and CDR2 YYREEE (reference sequence). CDR3 residues: CASSLNSGQGNTIYF. The CDR3 coding sequence is TGTGCCAGCAGCTTGAACTCGGGACAGGGGAACACCATATATTTT.

V and J are TRBV28 and TRBJ2-7; 9 nucleotides agree with TRBD2. Looked up from germline, CDR1 is MDHEN and CDR2 is SYDVKM. The length of the CDR3 is 17 residues. Losses at the gene ends were 4 bases for V and 4 bases for J; bases not matched to a gene: 14. CDR3 DNA: TGTGCCAGCAGTTACGTGGAAAGTGGCGGGAGGGGTTACGAGCAGTACTTC. It yields the protein CASSYVESGGRGYEQYF.

The chain employs TRBV6-4 and TRBJ1-6, with TRBD1 matching 7 bases. CDR3 size: 16 residues. Per germline, CDR1 MRHNA and CDR2 SNTAGT. J lost 5 bases, V lost 4 bases, and 8 bases had no gene match. The CDR3, as DNA: TGTGCCAGCAGTGCCCAGAACAGGGGAAATAATTCACCCCTCCACTTT. Protein sequence: CASSAQNRGNNSPLHF.

Only a few counts were recorded for this clone. V gene TRBV28 combines with J gene TRBJ2-7, with 11 bases that match TRBD1. Germline CDR1 is MDHEN and CDR2 is SYDVKM. With 2 bases clipped from V and 7 bases from J, the junction kept 7 bases outside the gene matches. The CDR3 runs 15 residues. CDR3: CASSLGGQGAGEQYF. In DNA, the CDR3 is TGTGCCAGCAGTTTAGGCGGACAGGGGGCGGGAGAGCAGTACTTC.

In its sample, this clone was seen a few times. This chain uses TRBV7-6 with TRBJ1-4; TRBD1 might be the D (6 bases). Germline loops: CDR1 SGHVS, CDR2 FNYEAQ. Trimming stripped 5 bases from V and 7 bases from J, with 14 bases between. This CDR3 spans 14 amino acids. The CDR3 nucleotides read TGTGCCAGCAGCGCAGGGGTTATGGTTGAAAAACTGTTTTTT. This translates into CASSAGVMVEKLFF. The full variable domain, with the rest looked up from reference TRBV7-6 and TRBJ1-4, is GAGVSQSPRYKVTKRGQDVALRCDPISGHVSLYWYRQALGQGPEFLTYFNYEAQQDKSGLPNDRFSAERPEGSISTLTIQRTEQRDSAMYRCASSAGVMVEKLFFGSGTQLSVL.

The chain employs TRBV25-1 and TRBJ1-2; 7 bases match TRBD1. The trim removed 2 bases at V and 7 bases at J, leaving 13 bases unmatched. The CDR3 has 16 residues. Germline V gives CDR1 MGHDK, CDR2 SYGVNS. CDR3 residues: CASSEQGGQWQVGYTF. The CDR3 DNA reads as TGTGCCAGCAGTGAACAGGGGGGACAGTGGCAGGTTGGCTACACCTTC.